This entry concerns a single TCR beta chain. The antigen it binds to is not known. Base qualities are not recorded, but no much larger clone differs from it by a single base. The data derive from a study of long-term antiretroviral therapy in people with HIV (dated 2022 in TCRdb). In terms of the full investigation: The earliest samples were collected roughly a decade before the 2015 WHO recommendation for immediate ART, at a time when ART was usually postponed until CD4 counts fell. Whether ART initiation and durable HIV suppression were associated with changes in peripheral blood TRB repertoire composition and diversity was tested in a retrospective serial study. The cohort contributed over 150 cryopreserved PBMC samples from 25 to 35 adults with confirmed HIV infection, collected serially over a mean of approximately six years (range 1-12). About 35% of the 30 participants with HIV were female. Test extractions of a monoclonal T-cell line alongside approximately 34 polyclonal samples showed no cross-contamination during QIAcube processing. Study-level results and caveats: Because cell numbers in pre-ART samples were limited, unsorted PBMC were profiled instead of sorted CD4+ and CD8+ T cells. Starting ART was linked to a significant rise in TRB diversity, yet even with long-term ART the diversity remained significantly lower than in transplant donor controls. Compared with controls, HIV repertoires had narrower CDR3 length ranges, and the network structure pointed to an antigen-experienced repertoire that shifted only slightly toward naive after ART. Inferences about post-ART repertoire changes were limited because no data were available on ART adherence, viral resistance or therapy changes. The samples span the years 2004 to 2017, and the ART regimens used at that time may not be as effective as current regimens. Expanded TRB clones identified before ART initiation dominated the repertoire across all time points, though the dominance fluctuated and decreased in many PLHIV after ART. Owing to limited PBMC availability, only the TCR beta chain was sequenced, without alpha chain pairing.

Sequencing of the TRB variable region was done with the immunoSEQ hsTCRB v3.0 assay at survey level resolution. TRB sequencing targeted a depth of 40,000-50,000 T-cell genomes per sample. Pooled TRB libraries were sequenced on an Illumina MiSeq with a v3 150-cycle kit. From the authors' description of their analysis: Repertoire analysis was run in R within a reproducible Nextflow workflow that covered QC, data transformation and analysis. LymphoSeq2, an R package for exploring AIRR-Seq data, was used to implement custom analyses. A handful of samples yielding fewer than 5000 total TRB sequences were excluded, leaving approximately 190 analyzed HIV repertoires. Among the approximately 200 retained HIV repertoires, 55 to 60 were collected before ART initiation and 120 to 140 were collected after ART initiation. Repertoires were downsampled to 5000 TRB nucleotide sequences, with summary statistics averaged over 100 downsampling iterations. TRB sequences were retained for analysis only if CDR3 regions of at least seven amino acids were present. Diversity was measured with a Shannon entropy-derived clonality score and the Gini coefficient. In the repertoire networks, any two of the top 5000 CDR3 amino acid sequences were linked whenever the two sequences differed by an edit distance of one. Antigen specificity groups and MHC restriction were predicted for TRB CDR3 amino acid sequences with GLIPH2. Known CMV, EBV, HIV or tissue antigen associations were flagged by matching CDR3 amino acid sequences against VDJdb and McPAS-TCR. Pre-ART, post-ART and control groups were compared with Wilcoxon signed-rank tests and Holm-Bonferroni correction. TCRdb limited this immuneACCESS table to in-frame rearrangements with V and J called. A share of clones is missing; checked studies link under half to unresolved V genes, and the rest is unexplained. That table gives V, J and clone size, and the DNA gave D and trimming. Here the sample has 20,000 to 30,000 clones; approximately 90% occur a single time. Together, the top ten hold under 5.5% of the sample.

The CDR3 contains 15 residues, cysteine and phenylalanine counted. The retained sequence is limited to the CDR3, 45 bases, with the frame set at the first base. Reading the germline V gene (reference sequence) gives CDR1 LNHDA and CDR2 SQIVND. For this chain, trimming is 5 bases at the V end and 4 bases at the J end, and the number of junction bases without a gene match is 8. Inclusion was restricted to participants for whom at least one PBMC sample before ART initiation and at least two post-ART samples were available. Every participant with HIV received treatment in the United States of America. Cryopreserved samples of about 0.95-11 million PBMC were thawed and washed before DNA extraction. At the time of the earliest PBMC sample for each participant with HIV, ages ranged from about 23 to 60 years. Per participant, PBMC samples came from 1-4 timepoints prior to ART initiation and 2-8 timepoints following ART initiation, for a median of 7 samples. Serial HIV viral load, CD4+ T-cell count, ART history and demographic data were obtained for every participant. Using a Qiagen kit on a QIAcube, genomic DNA was extracted from unsorted PBMC, with samples processed in batches of 12.

The sample consisted of unsorted PBMCs, taken more than 2.6 years after starting antiretroviral therapy. The TCR originated in a man in his forties or fifties with HIV. The chain uses TRBV19 and TRBJ1-5; a stretch of 7 junction bases matches TRBD1. The CDR3 sequence is CASSLTGEGNQPQHF. The base sequence is TGTGCCAGTAGTCTCACAGGGGAAGGGAATCAGCCCCAGCATTTT.